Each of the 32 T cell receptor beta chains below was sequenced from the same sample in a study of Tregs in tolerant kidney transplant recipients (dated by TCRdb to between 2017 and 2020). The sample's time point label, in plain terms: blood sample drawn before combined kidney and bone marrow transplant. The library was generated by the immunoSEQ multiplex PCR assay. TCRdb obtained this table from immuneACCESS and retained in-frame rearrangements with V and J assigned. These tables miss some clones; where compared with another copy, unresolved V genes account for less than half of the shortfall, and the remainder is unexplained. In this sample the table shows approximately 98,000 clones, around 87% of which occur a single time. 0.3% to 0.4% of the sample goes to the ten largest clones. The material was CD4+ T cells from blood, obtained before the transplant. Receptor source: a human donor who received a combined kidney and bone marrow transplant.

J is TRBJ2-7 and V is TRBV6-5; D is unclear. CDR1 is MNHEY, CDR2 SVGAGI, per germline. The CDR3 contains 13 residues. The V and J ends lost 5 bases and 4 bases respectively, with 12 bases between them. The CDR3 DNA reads TGTGCCAGCAGTATCCGCGTCCGGTACGAGCAGTACTTC. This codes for CASSIRVRYEQYF.

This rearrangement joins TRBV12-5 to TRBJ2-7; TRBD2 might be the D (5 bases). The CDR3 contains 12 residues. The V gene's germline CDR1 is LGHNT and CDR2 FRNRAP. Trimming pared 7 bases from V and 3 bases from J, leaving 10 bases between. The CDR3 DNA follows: TGTGCTAGTGCCTACGGGAACTACGAGCAGTACTTC. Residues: CASAYGNYEQYF.

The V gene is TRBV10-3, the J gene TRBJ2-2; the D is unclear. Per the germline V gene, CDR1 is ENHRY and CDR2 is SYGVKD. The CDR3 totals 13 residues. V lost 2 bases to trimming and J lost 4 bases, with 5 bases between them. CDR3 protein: CAISEGVTGELFF. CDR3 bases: TGTGCCATCAGTGAGGGAGTCACCGGGGAGCTGTTTTTT.

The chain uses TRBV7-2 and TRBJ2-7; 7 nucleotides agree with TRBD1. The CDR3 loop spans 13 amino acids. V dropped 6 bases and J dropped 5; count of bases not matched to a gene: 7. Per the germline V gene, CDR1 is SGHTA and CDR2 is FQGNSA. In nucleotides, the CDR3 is TGTGCCAGCAGTGGACAGGCGGTCGACGAGCAGTACTTC. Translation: CASSGQAVDEQYF.

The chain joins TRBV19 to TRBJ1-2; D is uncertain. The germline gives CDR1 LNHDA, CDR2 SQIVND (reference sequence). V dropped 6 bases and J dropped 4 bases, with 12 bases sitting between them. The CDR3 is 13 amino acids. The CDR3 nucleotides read TGTGCCAGTAGCCCCTGGGGAGCCTATGGCTACACCTTC. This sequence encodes CASSPWGAYGYTF.

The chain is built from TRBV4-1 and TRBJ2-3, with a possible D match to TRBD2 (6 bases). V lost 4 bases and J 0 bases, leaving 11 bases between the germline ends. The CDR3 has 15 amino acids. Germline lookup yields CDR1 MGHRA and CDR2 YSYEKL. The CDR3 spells CASSPVGLSTDTQYF. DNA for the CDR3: TGCGCCAGCAGCCCGGTTGGACTAAGCACAGATACGCAGTATTTT.

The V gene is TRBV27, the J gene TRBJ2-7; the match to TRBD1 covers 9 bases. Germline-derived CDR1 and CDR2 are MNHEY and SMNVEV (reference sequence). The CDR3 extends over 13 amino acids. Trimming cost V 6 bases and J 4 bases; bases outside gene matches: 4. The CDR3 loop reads CASSDDRGYEQYF. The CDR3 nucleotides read TGTGCCAGCAGCGACGACAGGGGGTACGAGCAGTACTTC.

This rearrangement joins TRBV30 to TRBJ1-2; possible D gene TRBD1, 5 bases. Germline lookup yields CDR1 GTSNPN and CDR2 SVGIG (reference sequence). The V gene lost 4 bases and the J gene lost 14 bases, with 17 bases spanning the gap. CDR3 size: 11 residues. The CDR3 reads CAWNTGSSGTF. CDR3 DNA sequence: TGTGCCTGGAACACAGGCTCCTCAGGGACCTTC.

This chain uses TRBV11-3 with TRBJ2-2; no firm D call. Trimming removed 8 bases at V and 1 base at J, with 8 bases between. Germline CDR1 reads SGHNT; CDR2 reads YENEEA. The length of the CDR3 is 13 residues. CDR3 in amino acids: CASRHGNTGELFF. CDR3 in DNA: TGTGCCAGCCGCCACGGGAACACCGGGGAGCTGTTTTTT.

CDR3 region: CASSPSLIPYSGNTIYF. The CDR3 region has the DNA TGTGCCAGCTCACCAAGTCTGATCCCCTACTCTGGAAACACCATATATTTT. The V and J genes are TRBV18 and TRBJ1-3, with D uncertain. Germline loops: CDR1 KGHSH, CDR2 LQKENI. There are 17 residues in the CDR3. Trimming stripped 2 bases from V and 0 bases from J, with 14 bases between.

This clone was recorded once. Written as DNA, the CDR3 is TGTGCCAGCAGCTTGGCCAGAAGTCTAGCCCGGGCCGGGGAGCTGTTTTTT. Amino acid sequence: CASSLARSLARAGELFF. This chain joins TRBV5-6 and TRBJ2-2, with D tentatively TRBD2 (5 bases). This CDR3 comprises 17 residues. V lost 0 bases and J lost 6, with 18 bases in between. Germline CDR1 is SGHDT and CDR2 is YYEEEE.

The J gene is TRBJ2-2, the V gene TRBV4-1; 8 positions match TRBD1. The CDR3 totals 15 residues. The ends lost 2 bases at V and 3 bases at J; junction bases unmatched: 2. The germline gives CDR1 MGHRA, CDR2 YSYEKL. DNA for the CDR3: TGCGCCAGCAGCCAATTGGACAGGGACACCGGGGAGCTGTTTTTT. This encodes CASSQLDRDTGELFF.

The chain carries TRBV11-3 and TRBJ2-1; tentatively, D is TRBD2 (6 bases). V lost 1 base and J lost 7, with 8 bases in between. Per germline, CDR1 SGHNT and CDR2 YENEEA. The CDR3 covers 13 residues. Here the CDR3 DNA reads TGTGCCAGCAGCTTAGTGGGGGGAAATGAGCAGTTCTTC. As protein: CASSLVGGNEQFF.

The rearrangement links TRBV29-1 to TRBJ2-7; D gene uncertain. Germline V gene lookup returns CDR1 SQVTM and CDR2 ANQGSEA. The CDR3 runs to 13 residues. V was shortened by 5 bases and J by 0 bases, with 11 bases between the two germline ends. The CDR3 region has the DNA TGCAGCGTTCGGTCCCGCTTCTCCTACGAGCAGTACTTC. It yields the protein CSVRSRFSYEQYF.

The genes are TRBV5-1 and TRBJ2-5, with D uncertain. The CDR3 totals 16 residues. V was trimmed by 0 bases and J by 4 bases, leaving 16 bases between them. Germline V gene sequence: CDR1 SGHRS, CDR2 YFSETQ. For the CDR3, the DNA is TGCGCCAGCAGCTTGGCCGAGGAATCCTATCCAGAGACCCAGTACTTC. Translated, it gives CASSLAEESYPETQYF.

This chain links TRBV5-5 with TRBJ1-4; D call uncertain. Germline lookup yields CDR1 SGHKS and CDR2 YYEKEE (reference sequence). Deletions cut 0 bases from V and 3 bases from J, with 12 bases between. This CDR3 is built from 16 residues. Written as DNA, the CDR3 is TGTGCCAGCAGCTTGGTTCCCCCCCGGGCTAATGAAAAACTGTTTTTT. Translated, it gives CASSLVPPRANEKLFF. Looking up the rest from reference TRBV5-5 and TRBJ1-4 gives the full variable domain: DAGVTQSPTHLIKTRGQQVTLRCSPISGHKSVSWYQQVLGQGPQFIFQYYEKEERGRGNFPDRFSARQFPNYSSELNVNALLLGDSALYLCASSLVPPRANEKLFFGSGTQLSVL.

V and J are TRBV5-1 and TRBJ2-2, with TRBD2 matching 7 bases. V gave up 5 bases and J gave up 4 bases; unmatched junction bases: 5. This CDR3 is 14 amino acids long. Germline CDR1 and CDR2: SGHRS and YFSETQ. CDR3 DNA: TGCGCCAGCAGGGCGGGGGTCAGCACCGGGGAGCTGTTTTTT. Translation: CASRAGVSTGELFF.

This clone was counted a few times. Here the CDR3 reads CASRGLADSYEQYF. As DNA, the CDR3 is TGTGCCAGCAGAGGACTAGCGGACTCCTACGAGCAGTACTTC. This chain joins TRBV2 and TRBJ2-7, with 10 bases identical to TRBD2. Losses at the gene ends were 6 bases for V and 0 bases for J; bases not matched to a gene: 2. Germline V lookup: CDR1 SNHLY, CDR2 FYNNEI. This CDR3 comprises 14 residues.

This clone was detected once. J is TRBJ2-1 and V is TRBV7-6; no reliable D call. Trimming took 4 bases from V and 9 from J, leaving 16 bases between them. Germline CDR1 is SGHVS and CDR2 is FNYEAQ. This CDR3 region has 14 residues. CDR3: CASSSRPRSGEQFF. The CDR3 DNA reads TGTGCCAGCAGCTCCCGCCCCCGGTCCGGTGAGCAGTTCTTC.

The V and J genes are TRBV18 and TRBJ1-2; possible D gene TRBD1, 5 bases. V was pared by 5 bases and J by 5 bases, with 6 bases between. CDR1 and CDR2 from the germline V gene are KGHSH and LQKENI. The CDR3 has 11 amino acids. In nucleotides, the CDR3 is TGTGCCAGCTCAGACAGTTATGGCTACACCTTC. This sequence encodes CASSDSYGYTF.

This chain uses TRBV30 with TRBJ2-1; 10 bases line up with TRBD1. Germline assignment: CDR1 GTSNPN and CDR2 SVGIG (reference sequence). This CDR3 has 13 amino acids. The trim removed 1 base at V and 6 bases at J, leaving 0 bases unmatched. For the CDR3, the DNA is TGTGCCTGGAGTGGGGACAGGGGCAATGAGCAGTTCTTC. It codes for CAWSGDRGNEQFF. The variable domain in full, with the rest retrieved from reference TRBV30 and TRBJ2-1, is SQTIHQWPATLVQPVGSPLSLECTVEGTSNPNLYWYRQAAGRGLQLLFYSVGIGQISSEVPQNLSASRPQDRQFILSSKKLLLSDSGFYLCAWSGDRGNEQFFGPGTRLTVL.

The CDR3 DNA sequence: TGTGCCAGCAGCTTGGGACCGCGGGGTTTGGATCAGCCCCAGCATTTT. Translation gives CASSLGPRGLDQPQHF. V and J are TRBV5-6 and TRBJ1-5; D gene unclear. Trimming left V 0 bases short and J 5 bases short, with 15 bases between. Germline CDR1 and CDR2: SGHDT and YYEEEE. This CDR3 has 16 amino acids.

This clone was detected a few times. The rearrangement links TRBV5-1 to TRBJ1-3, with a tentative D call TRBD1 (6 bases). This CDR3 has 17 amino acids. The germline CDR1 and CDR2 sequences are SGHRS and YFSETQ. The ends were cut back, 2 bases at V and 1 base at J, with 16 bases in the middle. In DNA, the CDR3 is TGCGCCAGCAGCTTTTTAACGGGACAAATGTCTGGAAACACCATATATTTT. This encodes CASSFLTGQMSGNTIYF.

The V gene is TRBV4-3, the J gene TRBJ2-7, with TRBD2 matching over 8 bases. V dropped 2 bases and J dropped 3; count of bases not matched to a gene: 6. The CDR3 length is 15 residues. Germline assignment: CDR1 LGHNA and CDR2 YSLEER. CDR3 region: CASSQRGRPDYEQYF. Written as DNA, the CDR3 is TGCGCCAGCAGCCAACGCGGGAGGCCTGACTACGAGCAGTACTTC.

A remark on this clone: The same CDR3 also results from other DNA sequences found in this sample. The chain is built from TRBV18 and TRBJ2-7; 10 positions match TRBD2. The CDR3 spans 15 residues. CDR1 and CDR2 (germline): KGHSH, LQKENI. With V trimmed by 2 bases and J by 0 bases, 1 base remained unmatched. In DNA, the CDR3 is TGTGCCAGCTCACCAGGGACTAGCGTCTCCTACGAGCAGTACTTC. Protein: CASSPGTSVSYEQYF.

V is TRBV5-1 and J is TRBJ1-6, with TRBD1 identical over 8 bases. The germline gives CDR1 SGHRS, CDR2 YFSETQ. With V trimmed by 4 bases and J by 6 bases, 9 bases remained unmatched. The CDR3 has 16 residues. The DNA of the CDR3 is TGCGCCAGCAGCACAGGACAGGGTGAAGGTAATTCACCCCTCCACTTT. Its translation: CASSTGQGEGNSPLHF.

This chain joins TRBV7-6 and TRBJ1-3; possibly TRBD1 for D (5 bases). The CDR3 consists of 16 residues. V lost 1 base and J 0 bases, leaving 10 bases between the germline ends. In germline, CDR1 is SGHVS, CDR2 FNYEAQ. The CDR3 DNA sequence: TGTGCCAGCAGCTTAGGTGACAGCAGCTCTGGAAACACCATATATTTT. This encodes CASSLGDSSSGNTIYF. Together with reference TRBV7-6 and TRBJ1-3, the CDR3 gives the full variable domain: GAGVSQSPRYKVTKRGQDVALRCDPISGHVSLYWYRQALGQGPEFLTYFNYEAQQDKSGLPNDRFSAERPEGSISTLTIQRTEQRDSAMYRCASSLGDSSSGNTIYFGEGSWLTVV.

The CDR3 reads CASSPRQGDEKLFF. The DNA of the CDR3 is TGTGCCAGCTCACCGAGGCAGGGGGATGAAAAACTGTTTTTT. This chain joins TRBV18 and TRBJ1-4; TRBD1 matches at 7 bases. CDR3 length equals 14 residues. J was trimmed by 6 bases and V by 3 bases; bases with no gene match: 4. Germline assignment: CDR1 KGHSH and CDR2 LQKENI.

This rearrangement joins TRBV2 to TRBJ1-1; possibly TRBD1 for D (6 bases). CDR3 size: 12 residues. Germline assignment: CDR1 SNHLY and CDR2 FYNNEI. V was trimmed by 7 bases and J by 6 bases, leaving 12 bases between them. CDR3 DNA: TGTGCCAGCACCCCGGGGGGGCCTGAAGCTTTCTTT. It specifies CASTPGGPEAFF.

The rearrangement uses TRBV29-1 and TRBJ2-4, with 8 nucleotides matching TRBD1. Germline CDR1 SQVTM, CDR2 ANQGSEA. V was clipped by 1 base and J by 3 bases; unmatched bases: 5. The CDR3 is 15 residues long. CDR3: CSVEARDRFKNIQYF. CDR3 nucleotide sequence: TGCAGCGTTGAAGCCCGGGACAGGTTCAAAAACATTCAGTACTTC.

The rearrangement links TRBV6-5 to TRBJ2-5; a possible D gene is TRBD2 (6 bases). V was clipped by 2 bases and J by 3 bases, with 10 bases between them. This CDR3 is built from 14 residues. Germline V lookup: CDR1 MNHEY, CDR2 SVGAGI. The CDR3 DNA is TGTGCCAGCAGTTACCGAGGAGGGAAAGAGACCCAGTACTTC. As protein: CASSYRGGKETQYF.

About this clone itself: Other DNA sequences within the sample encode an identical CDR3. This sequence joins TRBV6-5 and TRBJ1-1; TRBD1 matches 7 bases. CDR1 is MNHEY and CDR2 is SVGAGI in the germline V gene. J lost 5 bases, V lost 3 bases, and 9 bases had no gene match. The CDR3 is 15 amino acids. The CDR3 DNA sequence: TGTGCCAGCAGTTATTCCCGACAGGGACGGACTGAAGCTTTCTTT. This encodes CASSYSRQGRTEAFF.